These T cell receptor beta chains were read from a single sample in a study of post-analysis software for immune sequencing data. Via MiXCR, TCRdb re-called the PCR reads, giving one row per CDR3 protein. The sample holds 160,000 or so distinct CDR3 sequences, around 36% seen once. The sequencing used blood, collected after autologous hematopoietic stem cell transplantation. These receptors all come from a girl aged 10-17 years with multiple sclerosis. CDR3s include the opening cysteine and the closing phenylalanine or tryptophan. Each record gives: D gene, J gene, CDR3 length, V gene, clone size, CDR3 protein, CDR3 DNA. D genes are given only for firm matches. Only part of the rows carry a size: once, few, many, or a class if the clone is expanded.

d_call: TRBD2; j_call: TRBJ2-1; cdr3_length: 15; v_call: TRBV6-2/TRBV6-3; clone_size: .; cdr3_aa: CASTAGLAGTYEQFF; cdr3_nt: TGTGCCAGCACTGCCGGACTAGCGGGGACGTATGAGCAGTTCTTC
d_call: .; j_call: TRBJ1-2; cdr3_length: 16; v_call: TRBV4-3; clone_size: .; cdr3_aa: CASSQDLLAPVYGYTF; cdr3_nt: TGCGCCAGCAGCCAAGATCTCTTAGCCCCCGTTTATGGCTACACCTTC
d_call: TRBD1; j_call: TRBJ1-2; cdr3_length: 17; v_call: TRBV3-1; clone_size: .; cdr3_aa: CASSHEGTGGRNYGYTF; cdr3_nt: TGTGCCAGCAGCCACGAGGGGACAGGGGGCCGCAACTATGGCTACACCTTC
d_call: TRBD2; j_call: TRBJ2-1; cdr3_length: 14; v_call: TRBV6-1; clone_size: many; cdr3_aa: CASGLAGRYNEQFF; cdr3_nt: TGTGCCAGCGGACTAGCGGGAAGGTACAATGAGCAGTTCTTC
d_call: .; j_call: TRBJ1-2; cdr3_length: 18; v_call: TRBV6-5; clone_size: many; cdr3_aa: CASSYRPPLRERDYGYTF; cdr3_nt: TGTGCCAGCAGTTACCGTCCCCCGCTAAGGGAGCGAGACTATGGCTACACCTTC
d_call: .; j_call: TRBJ1-2; cdr3_length: 13; v_call: TRBV20-1; clone_size: few; cdr3_aa: CSARVAQNYGYTF; cdr3_nt: TGCAGTGCTAGAGTTGCGCAGAACTATGGCTACACCTTC
d_call: TRBD2; j_call: TRBJ2-1; cdr3_length: 17; v_call: TRBV9; clone_size: .; cdr3_aa: CASSFRPAGRSYNEQFF; cdr3_nt: TGTGCCAGCAGCTTTAGACCAGCGGGGCGCTCCTACAATGAGCAGTTCTTC
d_call: .; j_call: TRBJ2-7; cdr3_length: 14; v_call: TRBV4-3; clone_size: few; cdr3_aa: CASSQEDWSYEQYF; cdr3_nt: TGCGCCAGCAGCCAAGAGGACTGGAGCTACGAGCAGTACTTC
d_call: TRBD2; j_call: TRBJ2-1; cdr3_length: 14; v_call: TRBV4-3; clone_size: few; cdr3_aa: CASSQDQRAGKQFF; cdr3_nt: TGCGCCAGCAGCCAAGATCAACGAGCGGGAAAGCAGTTCTTC
d_call: TRBD1; j_call: TRBJ1-2; cdr3_length: 17; v_call: TRBV12-3/TRBV12-4; clone_size: .; cdr3_aa: CASSAGTGGGLNYGYTF; cdr3_nt: TGTGCCAGCAGCGCCGGGACAGGGGGCGGACTAAACTATGGCTACACCTTC
d_call: TRBD2; j_call: TRBJ2-3; cdr3_length: 14; v_call: TRBV29-1; clone_size: .; cdr3_aa: CSVEPGLAGDTQYF; cdr3_nt: TGCAGCGTCGAACCCGGACTAGCGGGAGATACGCAGTATTTT
d_call: TRBD2; j_call: TRBJ2-3; cdr3_length: 17; v_call: TRBV4-2; clone_size: .; cdr3_aa: CASSQDGLAWDTDTQYF; cdr3_nt: TGTGCCAGCAGCCAAGATGGACTAGCGTGGGACACAGATACGCAGTATTTT
d_call: .; j_call: TRBJ2-1; cdr3_length: 14; v_call: TRBV20-1; clone_size: few; cdr3_aa: CSARYGTSYNEQFF; cdr3_nt: TGCAGTGCTAGATACGGAACCTCCTACAATGAGCAGTTCTTC
d_call: .; j_call: TRBJ2-7; cdr3_length: 13; v_call: TRBV28; clone_size: .; cdr3_aa: CASSFYTPYEQYF; cdr3_nt: TGTGCCAGCAGTTTCTACACTCCCTACGAGCAGTACTTC